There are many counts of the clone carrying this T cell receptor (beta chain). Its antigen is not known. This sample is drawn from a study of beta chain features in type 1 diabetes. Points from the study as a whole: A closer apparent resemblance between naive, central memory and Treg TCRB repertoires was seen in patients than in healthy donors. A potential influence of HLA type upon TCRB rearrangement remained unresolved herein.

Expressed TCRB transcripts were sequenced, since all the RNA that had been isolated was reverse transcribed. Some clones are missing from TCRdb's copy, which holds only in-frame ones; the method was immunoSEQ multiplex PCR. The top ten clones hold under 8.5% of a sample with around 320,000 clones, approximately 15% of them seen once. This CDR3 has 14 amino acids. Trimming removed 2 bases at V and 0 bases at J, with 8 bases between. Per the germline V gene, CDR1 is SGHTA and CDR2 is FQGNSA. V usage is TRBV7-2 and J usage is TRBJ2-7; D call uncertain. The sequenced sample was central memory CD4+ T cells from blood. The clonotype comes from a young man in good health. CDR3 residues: CASSLSISSYEQYV. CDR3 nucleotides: TGTGCCAGCAGCTTATCAATCAGCTCCTACGAGCAGTACGTC.